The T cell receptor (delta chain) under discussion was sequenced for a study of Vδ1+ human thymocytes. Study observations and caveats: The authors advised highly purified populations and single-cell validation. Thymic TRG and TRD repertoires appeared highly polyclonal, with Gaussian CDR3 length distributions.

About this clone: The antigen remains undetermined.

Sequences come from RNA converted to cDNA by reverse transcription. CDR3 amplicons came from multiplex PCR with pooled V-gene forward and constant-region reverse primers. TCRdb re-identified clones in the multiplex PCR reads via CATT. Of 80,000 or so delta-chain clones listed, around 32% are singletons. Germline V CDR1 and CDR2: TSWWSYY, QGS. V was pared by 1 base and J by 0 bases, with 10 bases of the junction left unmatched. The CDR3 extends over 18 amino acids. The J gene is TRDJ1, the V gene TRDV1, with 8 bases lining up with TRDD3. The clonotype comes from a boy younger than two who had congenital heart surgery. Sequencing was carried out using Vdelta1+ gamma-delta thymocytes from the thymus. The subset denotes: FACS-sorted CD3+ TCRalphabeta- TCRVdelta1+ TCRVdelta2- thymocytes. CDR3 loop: CALGEPPLLGDNTDKLIF. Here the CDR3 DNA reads TGTGCTCTTGGGGAACCTCCCTTGCTGGGGGACAACACCGATAAACTCATCTTT.